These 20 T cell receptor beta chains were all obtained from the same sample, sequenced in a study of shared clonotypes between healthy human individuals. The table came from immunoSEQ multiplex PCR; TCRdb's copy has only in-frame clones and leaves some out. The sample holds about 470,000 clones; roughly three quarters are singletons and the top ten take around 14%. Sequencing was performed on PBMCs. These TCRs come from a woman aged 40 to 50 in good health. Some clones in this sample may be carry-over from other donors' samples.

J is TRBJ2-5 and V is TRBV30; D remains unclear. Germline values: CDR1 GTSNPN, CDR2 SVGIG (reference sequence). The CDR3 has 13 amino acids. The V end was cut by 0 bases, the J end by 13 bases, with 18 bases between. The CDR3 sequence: CAWSVRSTDGRYF. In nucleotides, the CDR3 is TGTGCCTGGAGTGTCAGGAGCACCGACGGACGGTACTTC.

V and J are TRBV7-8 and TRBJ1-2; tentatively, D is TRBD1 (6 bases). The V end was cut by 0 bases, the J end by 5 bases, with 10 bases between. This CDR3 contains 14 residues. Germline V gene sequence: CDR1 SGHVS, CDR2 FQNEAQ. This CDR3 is CASSLAGGVYGYTF. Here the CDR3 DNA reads TGTGCCAGCAGCTTAGCGGGGGGCGTTTATGGCTACACCTTC.

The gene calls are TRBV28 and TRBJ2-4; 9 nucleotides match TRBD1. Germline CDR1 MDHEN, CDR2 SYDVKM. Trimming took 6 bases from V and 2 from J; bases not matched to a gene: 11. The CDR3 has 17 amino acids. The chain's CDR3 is CASRASGGQGPKNIQYF. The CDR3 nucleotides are TGTGCCAGCAGAGCCTCAGGGGGACAGGGTCCCAAAAACATTCAGTACTTC.

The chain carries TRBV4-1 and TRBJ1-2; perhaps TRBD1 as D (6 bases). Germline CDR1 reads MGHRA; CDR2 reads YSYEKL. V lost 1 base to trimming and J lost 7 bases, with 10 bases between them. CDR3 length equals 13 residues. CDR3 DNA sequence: TGCGCCAGCAGCCAAGCCAGGGGAGGTGGCTACACCTTC. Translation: CASSQARGGGYTF.

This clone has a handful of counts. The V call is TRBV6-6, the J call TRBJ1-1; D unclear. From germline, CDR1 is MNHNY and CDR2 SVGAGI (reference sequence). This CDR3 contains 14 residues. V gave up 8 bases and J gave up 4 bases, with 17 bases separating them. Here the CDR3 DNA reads TGTGCCAGCGTGGAGGGAGTGTATGGCACTGAAGCTTTCTTT. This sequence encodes CASVEGVYGTEAFF.

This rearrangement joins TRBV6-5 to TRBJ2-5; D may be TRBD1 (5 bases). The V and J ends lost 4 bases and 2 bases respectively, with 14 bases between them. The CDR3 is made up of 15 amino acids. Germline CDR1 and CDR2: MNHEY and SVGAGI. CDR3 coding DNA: TGTGCCAGCAGTTGGGGTGGGGCCTCACAAGAGACCCAGTACTTC. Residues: CASSWGGASQETQYF.

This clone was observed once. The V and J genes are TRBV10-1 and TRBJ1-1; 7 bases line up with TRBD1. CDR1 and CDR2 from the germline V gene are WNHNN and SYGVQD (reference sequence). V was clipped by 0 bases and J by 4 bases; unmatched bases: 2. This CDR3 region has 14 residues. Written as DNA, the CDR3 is TGCGCCAGCAGTGAGTCTGGGACAGTCACTGAAGCTTTCTTT. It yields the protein CASSESGTVTEAFF.

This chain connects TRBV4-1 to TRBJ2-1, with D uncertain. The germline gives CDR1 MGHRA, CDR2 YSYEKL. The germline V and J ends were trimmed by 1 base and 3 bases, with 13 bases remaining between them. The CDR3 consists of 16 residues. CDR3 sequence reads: CASSQVVRILYNEQFF. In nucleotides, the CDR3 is TGCGCCAGCAGCCAAGTTGTCAGAATCCTCTACAATGAGCAGTTCTTC.

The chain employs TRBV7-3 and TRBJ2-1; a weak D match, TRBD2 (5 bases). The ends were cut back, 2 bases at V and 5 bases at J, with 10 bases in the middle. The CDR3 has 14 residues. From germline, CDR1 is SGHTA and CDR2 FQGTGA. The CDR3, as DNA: TGTGCCAGCAGCTTATCAGCGGCAAACAATGAGCAGTTCTTC. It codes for CASSLSAANNEQFF.

CDR3 sequence: CASSSRRGVNTEAFF. The CDR3 DNA is TGTGCCAGCAGTTCCCGCCGGGGGGTGAACACTGAAGCTTTCTTT. This chain connects TRBV6-5 to TRBJ1-1; D is perhaps TRBD1 (5 bases). Germline V gives CDR1 MNHEY, CDR2 SVGAGI. This CDR3 contains 15 residues. Trimming removed 4 bases from V and 0 bases from J, with 12 bases in between.

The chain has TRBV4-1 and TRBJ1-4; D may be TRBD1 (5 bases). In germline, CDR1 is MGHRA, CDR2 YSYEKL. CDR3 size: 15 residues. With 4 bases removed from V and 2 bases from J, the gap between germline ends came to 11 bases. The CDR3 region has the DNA TGCGCCAGCAGCCCCGAAGACAGTACTAATGAAAAACTGTTTTTT. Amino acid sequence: CASSPEDSTNEKLFF.

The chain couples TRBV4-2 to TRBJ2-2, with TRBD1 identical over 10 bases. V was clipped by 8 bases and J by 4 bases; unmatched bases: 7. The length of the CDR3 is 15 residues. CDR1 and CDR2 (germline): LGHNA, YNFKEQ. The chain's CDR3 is CASLPGQGSTGELFF. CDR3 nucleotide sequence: TGTGCCAGCCTCCCGGGACAGGGGAGCACCGGGGAGCTGTTTTTT.

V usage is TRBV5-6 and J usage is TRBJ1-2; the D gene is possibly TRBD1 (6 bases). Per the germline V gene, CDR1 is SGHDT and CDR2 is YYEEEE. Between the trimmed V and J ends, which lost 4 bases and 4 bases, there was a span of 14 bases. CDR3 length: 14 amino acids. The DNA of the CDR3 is TGTGCCAGCAGCCAGGGACAACCAAGCTATGGCTACACCTTC. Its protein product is CASSQGQPSYGYTF.

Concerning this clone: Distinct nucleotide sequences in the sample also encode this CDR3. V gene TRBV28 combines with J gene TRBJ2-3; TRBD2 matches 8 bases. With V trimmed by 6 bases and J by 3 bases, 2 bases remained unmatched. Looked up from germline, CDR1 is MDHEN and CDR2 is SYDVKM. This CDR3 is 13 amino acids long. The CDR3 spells CASSGGGTDTQYF. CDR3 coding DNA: TGTGCCAGCAGCGGGGGGGGGACAGATACGCAGTATTTT.

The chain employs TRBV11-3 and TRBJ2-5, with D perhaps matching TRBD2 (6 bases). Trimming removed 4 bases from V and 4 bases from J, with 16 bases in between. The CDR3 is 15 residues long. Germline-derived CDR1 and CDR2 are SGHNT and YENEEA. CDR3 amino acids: CASSSGRGFGETQYF. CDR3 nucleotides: TGTGCCAGCAGCTCGGGTCGGGGGTTCGGAGAGACCCAGTACTTC.

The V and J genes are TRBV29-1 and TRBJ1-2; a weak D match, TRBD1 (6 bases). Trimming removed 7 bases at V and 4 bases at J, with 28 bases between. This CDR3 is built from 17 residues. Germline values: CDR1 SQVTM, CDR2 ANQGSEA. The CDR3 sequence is CSAGGETGPLLGYGYTF. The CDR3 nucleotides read TGCAGCGCTGGGGGCGAGACAGGTCCATTATTGGGCTATGGCTACACCTTC.

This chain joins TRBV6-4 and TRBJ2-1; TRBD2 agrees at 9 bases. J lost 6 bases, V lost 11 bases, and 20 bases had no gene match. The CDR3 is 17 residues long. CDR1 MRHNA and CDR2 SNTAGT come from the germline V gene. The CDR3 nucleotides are TGTGCCCTTTACCAGGCGGGAGGGCCTCATTTCGTCAATGAGCAGTTCTTC. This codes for CALYQAGGPHFVNEQFF.

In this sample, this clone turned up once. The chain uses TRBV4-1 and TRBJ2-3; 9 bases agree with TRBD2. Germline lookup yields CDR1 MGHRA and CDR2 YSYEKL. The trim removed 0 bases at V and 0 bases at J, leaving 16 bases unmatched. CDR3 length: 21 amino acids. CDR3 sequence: CASSQEPPRPGLAGSTDTQYF. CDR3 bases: TGCGCCAGCAGCCAAGAACCACCCCGGCCGGGACTAGCAGGCAGCACAGATACGCAGTATTTT.

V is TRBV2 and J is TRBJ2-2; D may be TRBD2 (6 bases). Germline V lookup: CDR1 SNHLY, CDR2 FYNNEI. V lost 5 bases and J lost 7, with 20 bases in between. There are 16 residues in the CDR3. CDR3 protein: CASSRVLATQNGELFF. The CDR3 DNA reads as TGTGCCAGCAGTCGAGTACTAGCAACCCAGAACGGGGAGCTGTTTTTT.

The DNA for the CDR3 is TGTGCCAGTAGTATTGGTTTAGGAGAGAGCGTACTTTATGGCTACACCTTC. It is translated as CASSIGLGESVLYGYTF. This sequence joins TRBV19 and TRBJ1-2; no reliable D call. The CDR3 covers 17 residues. The germline gives CDR1 LNHDA, CDR2 SQIVND (reference sequence). The germline V and J ends were trimmed by 3 bases and 5 bases, with 22 bases remaining between them.